Listed here is a single T cell receptor beta chain. The sample belongs to a study of cytomegalovirus exposure and HLA in healthy donors. Produced via immunoSEQ multiplex PCR; TCRdb's table is partial and in-frame only. The table shows about 250,000 clones, with roughly nine tenths occurring only once. Trimming cost V 3 bases and J 4 bases, with 14 bases left between them. The CDR3 spans 15 residues. Germline V lookup: CDR1 SGDLS, CDR2 YYNGEE. Material for sequencing was PBMCs. The source is a man between 18 and 35 years old in good health and CMV-seropositive. V and J are TRBV9 and TRBJ1-5; D might be TRBD1 (5 bases). CDR3 sequence reads: CASSAGPPGNQPQHF. The CDR3 DNA reads TGTGCCAGCAGCGCCGGGCCTCCAGGGAATCAGCCCCAGCATTTT. Supplemented by reference TRBV9 and TRBJ1-5, the full variable domain reads DSGVTQTPKHLITATGQRVTLRCSPRSGDLSVYWYQQSLDQGLQFLIQYYNGEERAKGNILERFSAQQFPDLHSELNLSSLELGDSALYFCASSAGPPGNQPQHFGDGTRLSIL.